Given below is one T cell receptor (beta chain) in context. Unique molecular identifiers were incorporated into the prepared TCRbeta library. In TCRdb, the PCR reads were re-called with MiXCR into one record per CDR3 protein. The sample lists about 310,000 distinct CDR3 sequences, roughly 25% occurring once. The record originates from a study of T-cell reconstitution after alpha-beta-depleted transplantation in children. CDR3 length: 15 amino acids. The V and J ends lost 11 bases and 2 bases respectively, with 18 bases between them. Germline values: CDR1 KGHDR, CDR2 SFDVKD. V is TRBV24-1 and J is TRBJ2-4; D is perhaps TRBD1 or TRBD2 (5 bases each). The clonotype comes from a male patient younger than 18 who had a stem cell transplant for acute lymphoblastic leukemia, so the T cells may come from the graft donor. The material sequenced was PBMCs, mostly from graft donor cells, taken 180 days after TCRalphabeta/CD19-depleted stem cell transplant. CDR3 bases: TGTGCCATCAGGGACCTGCACACAACCAAAAACATTCAGTACTTC. This sequence encodes CAIRDLHTTKNIQYF.